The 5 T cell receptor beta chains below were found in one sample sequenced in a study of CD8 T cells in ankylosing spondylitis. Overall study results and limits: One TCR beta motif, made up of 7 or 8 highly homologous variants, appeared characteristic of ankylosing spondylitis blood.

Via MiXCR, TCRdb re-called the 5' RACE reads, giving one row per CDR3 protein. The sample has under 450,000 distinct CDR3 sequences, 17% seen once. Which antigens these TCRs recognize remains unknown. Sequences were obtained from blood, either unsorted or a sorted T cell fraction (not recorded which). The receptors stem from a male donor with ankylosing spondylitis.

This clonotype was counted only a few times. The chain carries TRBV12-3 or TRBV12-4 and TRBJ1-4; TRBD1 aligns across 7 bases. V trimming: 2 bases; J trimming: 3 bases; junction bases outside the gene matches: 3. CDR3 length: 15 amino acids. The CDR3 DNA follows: TGTGCCAGCAGTTTAATAGGGACAGCTAATGAAAAACTGTTTTTT. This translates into CASSLIGTANEKLFF.

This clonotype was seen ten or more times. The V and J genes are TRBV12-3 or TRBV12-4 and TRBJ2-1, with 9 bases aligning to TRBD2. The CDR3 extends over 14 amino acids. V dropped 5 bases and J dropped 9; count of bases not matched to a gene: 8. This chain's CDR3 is CASSRLAGAGEQFF. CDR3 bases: TGTGCCAGCAGTCGCTTAGCGGGAGCTGGTGAGCAGTTCTTC.

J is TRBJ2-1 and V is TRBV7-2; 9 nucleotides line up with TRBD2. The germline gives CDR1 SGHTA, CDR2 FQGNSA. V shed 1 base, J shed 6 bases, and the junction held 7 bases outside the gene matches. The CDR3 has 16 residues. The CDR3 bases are TGTGCCAGCAGCTTAGACCGCGGGGGGGCGGGCAATGAGCAGTTCTTC. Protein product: CASSLDRGGAGNEQFF.

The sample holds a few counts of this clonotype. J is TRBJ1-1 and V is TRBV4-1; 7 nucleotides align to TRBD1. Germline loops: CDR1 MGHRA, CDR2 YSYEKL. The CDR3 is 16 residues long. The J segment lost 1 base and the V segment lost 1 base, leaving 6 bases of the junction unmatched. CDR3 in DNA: TGCGCCAGCAGCCAAGTAGGGGGCGTAGGGAACACTGAAGCTTTCTTT. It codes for CASSQVGGVGNTEAFF.

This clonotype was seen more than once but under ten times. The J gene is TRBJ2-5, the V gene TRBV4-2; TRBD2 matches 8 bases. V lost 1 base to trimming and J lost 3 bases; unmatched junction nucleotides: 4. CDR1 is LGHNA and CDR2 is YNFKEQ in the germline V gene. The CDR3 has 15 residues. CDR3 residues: CASSQVSAGEETQYF. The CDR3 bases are TGTGCCAGCAGCCAAGTTTCAGCGGGAGAAGAGACCCAGTACTTC.